Below are 2 T cell receptor beta chains sequenced from a single sample in a study of T cell changes during pregnancy in multiple sclerosis. TCRdb keeps only in-frame clones here, not all; method: immunoSEQ multiplex PCR. The profile shows some 67,000 clones, 92% of them singletons. Sequencing used peripheral blood, obtained after pregnancy. The origin of the receptors is a female donor with multiple sclerosis, enrolled in a pregnancy study.

The genes are TRBV9 and TRBJ2-1; a weak D match, TRBD2 (6 bases). Germline lookup yields CDR1 SGDLS and CDR2 YYNGEE. CDR3 size: 15 residues. Trimming shortened V by 0 bases and J by 5 bases, and 12 bases separated the two germline ends. The CDR3 is CASSVGASADNEQFF. The CDR3 nucleotides are TGTGCCAGCAGCGTAGGGGCTAGCGCAGACAATGAGCAGTTCTTC.

CDR3 amino acids: CASSPWTGGNLYEKLFF. CDR3 bases: TGTGCCAGCAGCCCCTGGACAGGGGGTAATTTGTATGAAAAACTGTTTTTT. V gene TRBV4-2 combines with J gene TRBJ1-4, with 10 bases matching TRBD1. Germline V gene data show CDR1 as LGHNA and CDR2 as YNFKEQ. Unmatched junction bases numbered 11, after V lost 4 bases and J lost 6 bases. CDR3 length equals 17 residues.